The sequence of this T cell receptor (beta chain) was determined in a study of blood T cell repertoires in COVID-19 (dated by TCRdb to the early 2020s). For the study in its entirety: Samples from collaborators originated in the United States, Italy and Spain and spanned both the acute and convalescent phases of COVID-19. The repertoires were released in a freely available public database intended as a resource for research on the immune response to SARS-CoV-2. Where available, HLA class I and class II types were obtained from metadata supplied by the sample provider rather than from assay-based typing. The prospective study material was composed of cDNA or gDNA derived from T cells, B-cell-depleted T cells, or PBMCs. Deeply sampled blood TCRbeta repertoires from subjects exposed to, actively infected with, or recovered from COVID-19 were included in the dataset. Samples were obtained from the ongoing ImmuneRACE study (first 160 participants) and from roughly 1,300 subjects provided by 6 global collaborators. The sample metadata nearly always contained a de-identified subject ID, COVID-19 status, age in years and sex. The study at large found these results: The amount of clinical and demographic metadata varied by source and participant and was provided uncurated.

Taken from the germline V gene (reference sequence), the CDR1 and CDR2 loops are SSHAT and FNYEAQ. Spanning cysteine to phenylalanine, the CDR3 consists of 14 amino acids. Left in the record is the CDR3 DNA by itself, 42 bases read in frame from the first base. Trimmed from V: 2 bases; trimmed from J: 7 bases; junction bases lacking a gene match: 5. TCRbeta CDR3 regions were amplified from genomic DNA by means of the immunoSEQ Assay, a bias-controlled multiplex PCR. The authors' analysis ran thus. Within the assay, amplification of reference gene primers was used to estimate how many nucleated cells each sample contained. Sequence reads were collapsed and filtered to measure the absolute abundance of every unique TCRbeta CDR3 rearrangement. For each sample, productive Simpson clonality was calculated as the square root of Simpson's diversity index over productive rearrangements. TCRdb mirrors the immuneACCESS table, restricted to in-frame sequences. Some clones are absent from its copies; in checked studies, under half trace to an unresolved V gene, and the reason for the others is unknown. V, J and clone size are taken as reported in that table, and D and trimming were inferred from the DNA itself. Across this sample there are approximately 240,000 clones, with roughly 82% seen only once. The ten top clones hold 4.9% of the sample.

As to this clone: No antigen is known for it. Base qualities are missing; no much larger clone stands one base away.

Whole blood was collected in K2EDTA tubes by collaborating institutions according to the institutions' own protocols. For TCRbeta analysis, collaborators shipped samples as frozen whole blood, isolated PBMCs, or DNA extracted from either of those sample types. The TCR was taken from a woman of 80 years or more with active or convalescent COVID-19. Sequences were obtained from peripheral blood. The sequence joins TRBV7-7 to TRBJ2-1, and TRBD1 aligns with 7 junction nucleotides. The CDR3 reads CASSLRHRGNEQFF. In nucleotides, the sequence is TGTGCCAGCAGCTTAAGACACAGGGGAAATGAGCAGTTCTTC.